Listed here is a single T cell receptor beta chain. This sample is part of a study of blood T cell repertoires in COVID-19. Per germline, CDR1 LGHDT and CDR2 YNNKEL (reference sequence). The CDR3 is 16 residues long. V lost 2 bases and J lost 2, with 12 bases in between. In the authors' workflow: The assay estimated nucleated cells by amplifying reference gene primers. TCRdb's copy holds only in-frame clones and misses some; the assay was immunoSEQ multiplex PCR. The DNA gave D and trimming, while V, J and clone size come from that table. The profile shows about 140,000 clones, about 90% of them singletons. The age range of participants was about 18 to 95 years, with residence in about two dozen US areas. Clinical histories supplied by participants themselves formed the basis of cohort assignment.

V and J are TRBV3-1 (or the pseudogene TRBV3-2) and TRBJ1-4, with D maybe TRBD1 (6 bases). Material: PBMCs or T cells enriched from blood (not recorded which). The sequence came from a man between 60 and 75 years old who had recovered from COVID-19. In DNA, the CDR3 is TGTGCCAGCAGCCAATACAGCACAGGGACTAATGAAAAACTGTTTTTT. Translation gives CASSQYSTGTNEKLFF.